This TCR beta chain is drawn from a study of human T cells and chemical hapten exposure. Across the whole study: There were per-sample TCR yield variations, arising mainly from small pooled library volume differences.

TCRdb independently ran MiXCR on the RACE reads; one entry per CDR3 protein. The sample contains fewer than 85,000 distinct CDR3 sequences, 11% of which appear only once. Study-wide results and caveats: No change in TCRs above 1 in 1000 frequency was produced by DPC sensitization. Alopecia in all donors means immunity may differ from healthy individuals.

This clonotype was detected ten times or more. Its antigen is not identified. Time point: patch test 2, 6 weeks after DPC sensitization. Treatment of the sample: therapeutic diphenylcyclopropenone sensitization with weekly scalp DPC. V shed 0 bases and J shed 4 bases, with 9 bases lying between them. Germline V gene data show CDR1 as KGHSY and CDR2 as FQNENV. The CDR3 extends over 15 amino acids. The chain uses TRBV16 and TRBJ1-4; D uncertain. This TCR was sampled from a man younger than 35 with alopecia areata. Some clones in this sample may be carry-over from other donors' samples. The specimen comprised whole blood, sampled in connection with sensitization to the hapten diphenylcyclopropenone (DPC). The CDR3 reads CASSQSPRSNEKLFF. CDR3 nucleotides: TGTGCCAGCAGCCAATCCCCCAGGAGTAATGAAAAACTGTTTTTT.